The 17 T cell receptor beta chains reported below all come from one sample, sequenced in a study of blood T cell repertoires in COVID-19. Profiling relied on immunoSEQ multiplex PCR, and the TCRdb table lists in-frame clones only, not all of them. Of 150,000 to 200,000 clones in the sample, about 85% are singletons; the top ten hold about 14%. The sequencing sample was made of peripheral blood. These receptor sequences come from a woman aged 70 to 79 with COVID-19, enrolled during active disease.

The rearrangement links TRBV28 to TRBJ1-1, with TRBD1 identical over 7 bases. The V and J ends lost 2 bases and 5 bases, in that order; junction bases with no gene match: 5. Germline assignment: CDR1 MDHEN and CDR2 SYDVKM. This CDR3 is 14 amino acids long. The CDR3 coding sequence is TGTGCCAGCAGTTTACCAGGGGGGAGGACTGAAGCTTTCTTT. Amino acids: CASSLPGGRTEAFF.

The rearrangement links TRBV29-1 to TRBJ1-1; 10 bases match TRBD1. There are 13 residues in the CDR3. Germline values: CDR1 SQVTM, CDR2 ANQGSEA. V lost 7 bases and J lost 5; bases outside the gene matches: 7. The CDR3 DNA reads TGCAGCGCTGACCGGACAGGGGGGACTGAAGCTTTCTTT. It yields the protein CSADRTGGTEAFF. The whole variable domain, remainder taken from reference TRBV29-1 and TRBJ1-1, is SAVISQKPSRDICQRGTSLTIQCQVDSQVTMMFWYRQQPGQSLTLIATANQGSEATYESGFVIDKFPISRPNLTFSTLTVSNMSPEDSSIYLCSADRTGGTEAFFGQGTRLTVV.

The rearrangement uses TRBV3-1 (or the pseudogene TRBV3-2) and TRBJ2-3, with 7 bases identical to TRBD2. This CDR3 comprises 15 residues. The trim removed 1 base at V and 4 bases at J, leaving 5 bases unmatched. Germline V lookup: CDR1 LGHDT, CDR2 YNNKEL (reference sequence). CDR3 region: CASSQGAGASDTQYF. The CDR3 coding sequence is TGTGCCAGCAGCCAAGGGGCGGGAGCCTCAGATACGCAGTATTTT.

The chain carries TRBV28 and TRBJ2-5, with a weak D call TRBD2 (6 bases). CDR1 is MDHEN and CDR2 is SYDVKM in the germline V gene. CDR3 size: 14 residues. Between the trimmed V and J ends, which lost 8 bases and 2 bases, there was a span of 15 bases. The CDR3 nucleotides are TGTGCCAGCGACGGGGGTAAACTACAAGAGACCCAGTACTTC. Translating gives CASDGGKLQETQYF.

The rearrangement joins TRBV9 to TRBJ1-4; the D is unclear. The CDR3 runs to 15 residues. CDR1 and CDR2 from the germline V gene are SGDLS and YYNGEE. The germline V and J ends were trimmed by 4 bases and 0 bases, with 10 bases remaining between them. CDR3 residues: CASSPSGTTNEKLFF. The DNA for the CDR3 is TGTGCCAGCAGCCCCTCCGGGACAACTAATGAAAAACTGTTTTTT.

V usage is TRBV14 and J usage is TRBJ1-2; no firm D call. V was trimmed by 2 bases and J by 8 bases, leaving 9 bases between them. The germline gives CDR1 SGHDN, CDR2 FVKESK. This CDR3 has 12 residues. The CDR3 coding sequence is TGTGCCAGCAGCCAACAGCGGAGAGGCTACACCTTC. It specifies CASSQQRRGYTF.

The rearrangement joins TRBV30 to TRBJ1-1, with D perhaps TRBD1 (5 bases). V lost 3 bases and J lost 1, with 15 bases in between. The CDR3 runs to 15 residues. Per germline, CDR1 GTSNPN and CDR2 SVGIG (reference sequence). The CDR3 loop is CAWRAIRGGNTEAFF. CDR3 sequence (DNA): TGTGCCTGGAGAGCAATACGCGGGGGGAACACTGAAGCTTTCTTT.

The chain combines TRBV28 with TRBJ1-4; tentatively, D is TRBD1 (6 bases). V was pared by 2 bases and J by 8 bases, with 18 bases between. Germline CDR1 is MDHEN and CDR2 is SYDVKM. This CDR3 contains 16 residues. CDR3 amino acids: CASSLIGWTEQEKLFF. CDR3 sequence (DNA): TGTGCCAGCAGTTTAATCGGGTGGACAGAACAAGAAAAACTGTTTTTT.

This clone has more than one count but fewer than ten. The chain carries TRBV28 and TRBJ2-7, with 7 positions matching TRBD2. The CDR3 spans 14 residues. Per germline, CDR1 MDHEN and CDR2 SYDVKM. V lost 3 bases and J lost 5; bases outside the gene matches: 7. The CDR3 sequence: CASSFRRERDEQYF. DNA of the CDR3: TGTGCCAGCAGTTTTAGGCGGGAGCGCGACGAGCAGTACTTC. Supplemented by reference TRBV28 and TRBJ2-7, the full variable domain reads DVKVTQSSRYLVKRTGEKVFLECVQDMDHENMFWYRQDPGLGLRLIYFSYDVKMKEKGDIPEGYSVSREKKERFSLILESASTNQTSMYLCASSFRRERDEQYFGPGTRLTVT.

This clone showed up just a few times. The genes are TRBV29-1 and TRBJ1-3, with D perhaps TRBD1 (6 bases). The CDR3 runs to 12 residues. Trimming removed 3 bases from V and 6 bases from J, with 9 bases in between. CDR1 and CDR2 (germline): SQVTM, ANQGSEA. CDR3 sequence reads: CSVELGQNTIYF. Here the CDR3 DNA reads TGCAGCGTTGAGTTGGGACAAAACACCATATATTTT.

This rearrangement joins TRBV19 to TRBJ1-1, with 7 bases that match TRBD1. Germline values: CDR1 LNHDA, CDR2 SQIVND (reference sequence). Trimming at V came to 4 bases and at J to 10 bases, leaving 9 bases not matched to a gene. CDR3 length equals 13 residues. The CDR3 nucleotides are TGTGCCAGTAGTACGCCGGACAGGATTGGAGCTTTCTTT. It is translated as CASSTPDRIGAFF.

The J gene is TRBJ1-1, the V gene TRBV29-1, with D uncertain. V lost 0 bases, J lost 3 bases, and 11 bases lay in between. Germline V lookup: CDR1 SQVTM, CDR2 ANQGSEA. The length of the CDR3 is 14 residues. CDR3 in DNA: TGCAGCGTTGAAGAACTGGGGAGGGACACTGAAGCTTTCTTT. It codes for CSVEELGRDTEAFF.

This rearrangement joins TRBV12-3 or TRBV12-4 to TRBJ2-4, with D uncertain. This CDR3 has 13 amino acids. The V end lost 3 bases, the J end lost 4 bases, and 7 bases lay between the germline ends. The CDR3 DNA reads as TGTGCCAGCAGTTTTACAGCTAAAAACATTCAGTACTTC. Translating gives CASSFTAKNIQYF.

The CDR3 DNA reads as TGTGCCAGCAGTTTGCACGGGACATCAACCGGGGAGCTGTTTTTT. This translates into CASSLHGTSTGELFF. The rearrangement joins TRBV28 to TRBJ2-2; possible D gene TRBD1, 6 bases. Per germline, CDR1 MDHEN and CDR2 SYDVKM. The V end was cut by 3 bases, the J end by 5 bases, with 13 bases between. This CDR3 contains 15 residues.

The V call is TRBV12-3 or TRBV12-4, the J call TRBJ1-5; D remains unclear. This CDR3 comprises 12 residues. The V gene lost 2 bases and the J gene lost 9 bases, with 8 bases spanning the gap. CDR3 loop: CASSLQSGPQHF. The CDR3 bases are TGTGCCAGCAGTTTACAATCAGGGCCCCAGCATTTT.

The CDR3 DNA reads TGTGCCAGCACCCGATTAGACAGAATCTACGAGCAGTACTTC. Protein sequence: CASTRLDRIYEQYF. V and J are TRBV27 and TRBJ2-7; D is possibly TRBD1 (5 bases). The CDR3 length is 14 residues. CDR1 and CDR2 (germline): MNHEY, SMNVEV (reference sequence). Trimming shortened V by 7 bases and J by 3 bases, and 16 bases separated the two germline ends.

The J gene is TRBJ1-5, the V gene TRBV6-5; D is undetermined. The CDR3 is made up of 13 amino acids. Per germline, CDR1 MNHEY and CDR2 SVGAGI. Trimming removed 6 bases at V and 6 bases at J, with 12 bases between. The DNA of the CDR3 is TGTGCCAGCAGCCCATCCCAGGCTCAGCCCCAGCATTTT. Translating gives CASSPSQAQPQHF.